Below are 13 T cell receptor beta chains sequenced from a single sample in a study of blood T cell repertoires in COVID-19. TCRdb keeps only in-frame clones here, not all; method: immunoSEQ multiplex PCR. This sample has about 110,000 clones, with over 65% found just once. The sequencing input was peripheral blood. The source is a human donor with acute or convalescent COVID-19. The donor label of this sample is uncertain.

This clone was counted between two and nine times. The chain has TRBV7-8 and TRBJ1-1; 10 bases line up with TRBD1. This CDR3 comprises 14 residues. In germline, CDR1 is SGHVS, CDR2 FQNEAQ. V was clipped by 5 bases and J by 6 bases; unmatched bases: 6. The CDR3 coding sequence is TGTGCCAGCAGCCTGACAGGGGGCGCCGCTGAAGCTTTCTTT. Its translation is CASSLTGGAAEAFF.

This rearrangement joins TRBV11-2 to TRBJ2-5; TRBD2 agrees at 10 bases. The CDR3 length is 15 residues. Per the germline V gene, CDR1 is SGHAT and CDR2 is FQNNGV. The ends lost 5 bases at V and 5 bases at J; junction bases unmatched: 8. As DNA, the CDR3 is TGTGCCAGCAGCACACCAAGCGGGGGGGCGGAGACCCAGTACTTC. Translating it yields CASSTPSGGAETQYF.

The chain combines TRBV5-1 with TRBJ2-1; possibly TRBD2 for D (6 bases). Trimming removed 0 bases from V and 8 bases from J, with 15 bases in between. CDR3 size: 15 residues. CDR1 SGHRS and CDR2 YFSETQ come from the germline V gene. The CDR3: CASSLAGGFEYEQFF. CDR3 nucleotide sequence: TGCGCCAGCAGCTTGGCCGGGGGTTTTGAATATGAGCAGTTCTTC. The variable domain in full, completed from reference TRBV5-1 and TRBJ2-1, reads KAGVTQTPRYLIKTRGQQVTLSCSPISGHRSVSWYQQTPGQGLQFLFEYFSETQRNKGNFPGRFSGRQFSNSRSEMNVSTLELGDSALYLCASSLAGGFEYEQFFGPGTRLTVL.

The chain joins TRBV24-1 to TRBJ2-3; D might be TRBD1 (5 bases). Germline CDR1 KGHDR, CDR2 SFDVKD. V lost 7 bases, J lost 0 bases, and 13 bases lay in between. The CDR3 contains 15 residues. The CDR3 sequence is CATRKGPTSTDTQYF. The CDR3 nucleotides are TGTGCCACCAGGAAGGGGCCGACCAGCACAGATACGCAGTATTTT.

For this clone: Additional DNA sequences in this sample encode the identical CDR3. The rearrangement joins TRBV6-5 to TRBJ1-4; D might be TRBD1 (6 bases). Germline V gene lookup returns CDR1 MNHEY and CDR2 SVGAGI. Between the trimmed V and J ends, which lost 6 bases and 8 bases, there was a span of 13 bases. The CDR3 consists of 13 residues. As DNA, the CDR3 is TGTGCCAGCAGCCGAGATAGGGGGGAAAAACTGTTTTTT. Amino acids: CASSRDRGEKLFF.

V and J are TRBV6-5 and TRBJ2-3; no firm D call. Germline lookup yields CDR1 MNHEY and CDR2 SVGAGI. V shed 8 bases and J shed 0 bases, with 6 bases lying between them. The CDR3 consists of 12 residues. CDR3 loop: CASLSSTDTQYF. CDR3 DNA: TGTGCCAGCCTTTCTAGCACAGATACGCAGTATTTT.

In this sample, this clone turned up a few times. The rearrangement links TRBV2 to TRBJ1-5, with D unclear. Trimming shortened V by 2 bases and J by 5 bases, and 7 bases separated the two germline ends. The CDR3 is made up of 13 amino acids. Germline V gene lookup returns CDR1 SNHLY and CDR2 FYNNEI. CDR3 in DNA: TGTGCCAGCAGTGAATCCGGAGATCAGCCCCAGCATTTT. This translates into CASSESGDQPQHF.

The chain uses TRBV18 and TRBJ2-3, with a possible D match to TRBD2 (7 bases). CDR1 is KGHSH and CDR2 is LQKENI in the germline V gene. The V end was cut by 3 bases, the J end by 3 bases, with 19 bases between. The CDR3 contains 17 residues. The CDR3 DNA reads as TGTGCCAGCTCACCCCTCAATGGGGGGGGCGGGACAGATACGCAGTATTTT. Its protein product is CASSPLNGGGGTDTQYF.

This clone came up a few times. The chain couples TRBV24-1 to TRBJ1-5, with TRBD1 matching 9 bases. Germline V CDR1 and CDR2: KGHDR, SFDVKD. Trimming took 3 bases from V and 5 from J; bases not matched to a gene: 13. The CDR3 has 18 amino acids. In DNA form, the CDR3 reads TGTGCCACCAGTGATGAATTGAACCGGGACAGGGCGTATCAGCCCCAGCATTTT. Its protein product is CATSDELNRDRAYQPQHF.

The chain is built from TRBV9 and TRBJ2-5, with 8 bases lining up with TRBD1. V trimming: 0 bases; J trimming: 5 bases; junction bases outside the gene matches: 9. Germline V gene data show CDR1 as SGDLS and CDR2 as YYNGEE. The CDR3 loop spans 16 amino acids. The CDR3 nucleotides read TGTGCCAGCAGCGTAGATCCCAGGGGGCGCACGGAGACCCAGTACTTC. Its translation: CASSVDPRGRTETQYF. Combining the CDR3 with reference TRBV9 and TRBJ2-5 gives the whole variable domain DSGVTQTPKHLITATGQRVTLRCSPRSGDLSVYWYQQSLDQGLQFLIQYYNGEERAKGNILERFSAQQFPDLHSELNLSSLELGDSALYFCASSVDPRGRTETQYFGPGTRLLVL.

In its sample, this clone was seen once. This chain joins TRBV24-1 and TRBJ1-5; D perhaps matches TRBD1 (6 bases). CDR3 length equals 14 residues. Trimming shortened V by 9 bases and J by 3 bases, and 14 bases separated the two germline ends. Germline lookup yields CDR1 KGHDR and CDR2 SFDVKD. The CDR3 sequence is CATARGGLNQPQHF. CDR3 nucleotide sequence: TGTGCCACCGCCCGGGGGGGGCTCAATCAGCCCCAGCATTTT.

This chain connects TRBV18 to TRBJ1-2, with 7 bases lining up with TRBD1. V gave up 8 bases and J gave up 4 bases; unmatched junction bases: 10. Germline CDR1 and CDR2: KGHSH and LQKENI. CDR3 length: 14 amino acids. The CDR3 coding sequence is TGTGCCAGCGCAACCGGGACAGACGGCTATGGCTACACCTTC. It translates to CASATGTDGYGYTF.

CDR3 loop: CASSEAGRGVAFF. The DNA of the CDR3 is TGTGCCAGCAGTGAAGCAGGGAGGGGGGTGGCTTTCTTT. V usage is TRBV6-1 and J usage is TRBJ1-1; D is possibly TRBD1 (6 bases). This CDR3 spans 13 amino acids. The V and J ends lost 0 bases and 11 bases respectively, with 13 bases between them. Germline CDR1 and CDR2: MNHNS and SASEGT.